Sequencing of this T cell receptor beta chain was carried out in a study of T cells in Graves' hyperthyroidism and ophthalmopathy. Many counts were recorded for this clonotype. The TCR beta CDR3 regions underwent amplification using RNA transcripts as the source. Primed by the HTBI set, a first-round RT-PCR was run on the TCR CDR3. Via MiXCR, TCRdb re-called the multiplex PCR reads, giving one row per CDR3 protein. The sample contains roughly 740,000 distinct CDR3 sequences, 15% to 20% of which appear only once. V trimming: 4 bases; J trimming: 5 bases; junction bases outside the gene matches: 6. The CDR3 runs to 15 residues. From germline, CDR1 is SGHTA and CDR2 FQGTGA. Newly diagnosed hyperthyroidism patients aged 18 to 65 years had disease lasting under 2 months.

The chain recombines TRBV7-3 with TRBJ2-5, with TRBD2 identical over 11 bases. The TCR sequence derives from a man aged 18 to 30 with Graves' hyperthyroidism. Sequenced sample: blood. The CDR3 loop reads CASSSIGLAGETQYF. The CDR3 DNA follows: TGTGCCAGCAGCTCCATAGGACTAGCGGGTGAGACCCAGTACTTC. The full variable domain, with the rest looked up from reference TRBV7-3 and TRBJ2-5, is GAGVSQTPSNKVTEKGKYVELRCDPISGHTALYWYRQSLGQGPEFLIYFQGTGAADDSGLPNDRFFAVRPEGSVSTLKIQRTERGDSAVYLCASSSIGLAGETQYFGPGTRLLVL.